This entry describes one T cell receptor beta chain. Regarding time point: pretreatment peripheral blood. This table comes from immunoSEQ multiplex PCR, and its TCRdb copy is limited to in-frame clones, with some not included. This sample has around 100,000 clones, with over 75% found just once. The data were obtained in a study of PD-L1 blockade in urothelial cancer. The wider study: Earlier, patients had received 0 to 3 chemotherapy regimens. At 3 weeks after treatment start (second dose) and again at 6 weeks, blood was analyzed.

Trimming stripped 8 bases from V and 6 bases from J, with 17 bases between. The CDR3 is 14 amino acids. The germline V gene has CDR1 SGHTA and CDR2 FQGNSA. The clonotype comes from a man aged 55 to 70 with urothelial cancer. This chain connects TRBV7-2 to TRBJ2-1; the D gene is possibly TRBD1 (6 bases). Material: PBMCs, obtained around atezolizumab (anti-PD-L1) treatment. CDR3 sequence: CASSRDMGSNEQFF. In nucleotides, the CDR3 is TGTGCCAGCTCCCGGGACATGGGGTCCAATGAGCAGTTCTTC.